This T cell receptor beta chain emerged from a study of sequential checkpoint blockade in melanoma. Study summary: Each arm's sequence ended with maintenance nivolumab.

The treatment: randomized to nivolumab then ipilimumab (arm A) or the reverse (arm B). Live CD3+CD8+ CD19− CD56− cells were sorted from PBMCs. This CDR3 contains 13 residues. Trimming cost V 0 bases and J 4 bases, with 6 bases left between them. Germline-derived CDR1 and CDR2 are MGHDK and SYGVNS. The protocol was immunoSEQ multiplex PCR, while the TCRdb copy is restricted to in-frame clones and leaves out a portion. There are 30,000 to 40,000 clones in the sample; around nine tenths occur only once, and 9.5% to 15% lies in the top ten. This clonotype originated in a human donor with melanoma. The sample here was CD8+ T cells sorted from blood (inferred from file names), taken from a patient given nivolumab and ipilimumab in sequence. This chain links TRBV25-1 with TRBJ2-5; no firm D call. The CDR3 region is CASSEYLVETQYF. As DNA, the CDR3 is TGTGCCAGCAGTGAATATCTAGTAGAGACCCAGTACTTC.